The 10 T cell receptor beta chains in this list originate from one sample, sequenced in a study of response to subunit inactivated influenza vaccine. MiXCR was run by TCRdb on the RT-PCR reads, yielding one entry per CDR3 protein. The repertoire includes around 790,000 distinct CDR3 sequences, about 20% of them detected once, and about 10% sits in the top ten. The sequencing used PBMCs from blood, collected roughly 5 days after vaccination. The receptors were sampled from a man aged 50-59 years who received an inactivated influenza vaccine.

In its sample, this clonotype was seen many times. The genes are TRBV20-1 and TRBJ2-7, with TRBD1 as a possible D gene (6 bases). CDR3 length: 13 residues. The V and J ends lost 3 bases and 3 bases respectively, with 12 bases between them. Germline-derived CDR1 and CDR2 are DFQATT and SNEGSKA (reference sequence). CDR3 sequence reads: CSARSQGLYEQYF. The CDR3 DNA is TGCAGTGCTAGGTCTCAGGGGCTCTACGAGCAGTACTTC.

V and J are TRBV20-1 and TRBJ2-5; TRBD2 matches 13 bases. J lost 4 bases, V lost 6 bases, and 11 bases had no gene match. In germline, CDR1 is DFQATT, CDR2 SNEGSKA (reference sequence). The CDR3 spans 16 residues. The CDR3 DNA sequence: TGCAGTGCGACAGGACTAGCGGGAGTGCATGGAGAGACCCAGTACTTC. This gives the protein CSATGLAGVHGETQYF.

The J gene is TRBJ1-6, the V gene TRBV12-3 or TRBV12-4; TRBD1 is a possible D gene (6 bases). The CDR3 totals 15 residues. Between the trimmed V and J ends, which lost 2 bases and 9 bases, there was a span of 14 bases. CDR3: CASSLREGGGSPLHF. DNA for the CDR3: TGTGCCAGCAGTTTAAGGGAGGGGGGCGGTTCACCCCTCCACTTT.

The sample holds many counts of this clonotype. This chain joins TRBV24-1 and TRBJ2-1, with 7 bases matching TRBD2. Germline V CDR1 and CDR2: KGHDR, SFDVKD. This CDR3 has 16 residues. V was pared by 0 bases and J by 0 bases, with 1 base of the junction left unmatched. The CDR3 loop reads CATSDLGGSSYNEQFF. The CDR3 DNA reads TGTGCCACCAGTGATTTGGGCGGGAGCTCCTACAATGAGCAGTTCTTC.

Concerning this clonotype itself: A read error may account for a junction end that differs from germline. The V and J genes are TRBV5-5 and TRBJ2-7; 11 nucleotides line up with TRBD1. This CDR3 region has 14 residues. CDR1 and CDR2 (germline): SGHKS, YYEKEE (reference sequence). The DNA for the CDR3 is TGTGCCATCAGCTCCGGGACAGGGGGCTACGAGCAGTACTTC. Its protein is CAISSGTGGYEQYF.

V is TRBV11-1 and J is TRBJ2-1, with D unclear. This CDR3 has 15 residues. Per germline, CDR1 SGHAT and CDR2 FQDESV (reference sequence). V shed 3 bases and J shed 0 bases, with 9 bases lying between them. The CDR3 sequence: CASSLEPRSYNEQFF. In nucleotides, the CDR3 is TGTGCCAGCAGCTTGGAACCTCGCTCCTACAATGAGCAGTTCTTC. The whole variable domain, filled in from reference TRBV11-1 and TRBJ2-1, reads EAEVAQSPRYKITEKSQAVAFWCDPISGHATLYWYRQILGQGPELLVQFQDESVVDDSQLPKDRFSAERLKGVDSTLKIQPAELGDSAMYLCASSLEPRSYNEQFFGPGTRLTVL.

In this sample, this clonotype turned up many times. One end of the junction varies from germline; a read error may be responsible. The chain couples TRBV12-3 or TRBV12-4 to TRBJ2-3; TRBD2 aligns across 12 bases. The CDR3 is 15 residues long. Here the CDR3 DNA reads TGCGCCAGCAGCTTGACTAGCGGGGGAACAGATACGCAGTATTTT. Amino acid sequence: CASSLTSGGTDTQYF.

This sequence joins TRBV11-3 and TRBJ2-7; a possible D gene is TRBD2 (6 bases). Trimming left V 4 bases short and J 0 bases short, with 19 bases between. The CDR3 is 17 amino acids. The V gene's germline CDR1 is SGHNT and CDR2 YENEEA. The CDR3 loop is CASSYPPEGASSYEQYF. The CDR3, as DNA: TGTGCCAGCAGCTACCCTCCGGAGGGTGCATCCTCCTACGAGCAGTACTTC.

The table lists this clonotype with a few counts. This chain joins TRBV9 and TRBJ2-1; D is uncertain. V was pared by 0 bases and J by 0 bases, with 13 bases between. The CDR3 is 17 residues long. Germline-derived CDR1 and CDR2 are SGDLS and YYNGEE. The CDR3 reads CASSVGLTGSSYNEQFF. The CDR3, as DNA: TGTGCCAGCAGCGTAGGACTGACCGGAAGCTCCTACAATGAGCAGTTCTTC.

The chain is built from TRBV6-2 or TRBV6-3 and TRBJ2-7, with 8 positions matching TRBD1. Looked up from germline, CDR1 is MNHEY and CDR2 is SVGEGT. This CDR3 is 14 amino acids long. The junction had 7 bases not matched to a gene; V was cut back by 6 bases and J by 3 bases. DNA for the CDR3: TGTGCCAGCAGCGGACAGGGAAAACTCTACGAGCAGTACTTC. It is translated as CASSGQGKLYEQYF.